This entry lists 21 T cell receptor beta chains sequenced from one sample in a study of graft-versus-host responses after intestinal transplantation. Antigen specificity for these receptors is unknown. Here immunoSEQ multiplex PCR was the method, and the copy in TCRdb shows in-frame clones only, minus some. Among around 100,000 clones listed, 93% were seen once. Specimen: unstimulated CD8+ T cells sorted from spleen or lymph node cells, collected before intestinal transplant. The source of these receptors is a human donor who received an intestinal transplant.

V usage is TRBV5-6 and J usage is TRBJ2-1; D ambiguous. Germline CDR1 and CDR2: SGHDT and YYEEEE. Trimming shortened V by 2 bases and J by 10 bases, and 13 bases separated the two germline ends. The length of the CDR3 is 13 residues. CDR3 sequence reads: CASSLVTGPEQFF. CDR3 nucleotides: TGTGCCAGCAGCTTAGTCACTGGGCCAGAGCAGTTCTTC.

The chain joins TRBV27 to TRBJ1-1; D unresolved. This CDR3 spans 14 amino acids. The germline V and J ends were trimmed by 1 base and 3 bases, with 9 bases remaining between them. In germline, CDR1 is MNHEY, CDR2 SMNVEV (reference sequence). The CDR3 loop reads CASSLWGSHTEAFF. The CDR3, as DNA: TGTGCCAGCAGTTTATGGGGTAGTCACACTGAAGCTTTCTTT.

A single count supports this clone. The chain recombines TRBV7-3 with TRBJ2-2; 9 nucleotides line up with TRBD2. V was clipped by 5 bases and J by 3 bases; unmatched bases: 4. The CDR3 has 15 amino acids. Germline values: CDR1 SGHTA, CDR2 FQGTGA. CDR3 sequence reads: CASSPTSGHTGELFF. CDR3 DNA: TGTGCCAGCAGCCCTACTAGCGGGCACACCGGGGAGCTGTTTTTT. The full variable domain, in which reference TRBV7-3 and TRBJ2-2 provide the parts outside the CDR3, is GAGVSQTPSNKVTEKGKYVELRCDPISGHTALYWYRQSLGQGPEFLIYFQGTGAADDSGLPNDRFFAVRPEGSVSTLKIQRTERGDSAVYLCASSPTSGHTGELFFGEGSRLTVL.

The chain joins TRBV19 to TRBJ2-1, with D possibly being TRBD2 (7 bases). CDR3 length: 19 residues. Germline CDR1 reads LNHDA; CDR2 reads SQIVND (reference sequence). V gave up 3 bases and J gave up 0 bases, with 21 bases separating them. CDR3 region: CASSMTGAFGRSSYNEQFF. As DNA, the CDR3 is TGTGCCAGTAGTATGACGGGGGCCTTCGGGAGGAGCTCCTACAATGAGCAGTTCTTC.

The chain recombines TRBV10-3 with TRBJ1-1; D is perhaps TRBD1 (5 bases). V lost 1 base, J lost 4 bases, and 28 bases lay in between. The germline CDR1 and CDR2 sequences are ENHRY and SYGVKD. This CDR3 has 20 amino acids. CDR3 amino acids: CAISEFLGDGGIKGGTEAFF. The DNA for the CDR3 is TGTGCCATCAGTGAGTTTTTGGGGGACGGGGGGATAAAAGGCGGCACTGAAGCTTTCTTT.

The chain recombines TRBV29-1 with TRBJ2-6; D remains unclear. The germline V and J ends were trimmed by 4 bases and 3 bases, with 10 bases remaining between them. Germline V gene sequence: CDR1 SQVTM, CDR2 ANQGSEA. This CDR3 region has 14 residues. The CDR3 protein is CSVVEADGANVLTF. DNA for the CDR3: TGCAGCGTTGTCGAAGCAGATGGGGCCAACGTCCTGACTTTC.

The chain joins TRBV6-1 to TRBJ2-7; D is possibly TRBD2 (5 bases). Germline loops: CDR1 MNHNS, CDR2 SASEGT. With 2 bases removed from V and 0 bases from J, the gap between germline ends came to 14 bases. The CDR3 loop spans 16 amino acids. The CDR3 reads CASSEFGSTPSYEQYF. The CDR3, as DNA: TGTGCCAGCAGTGAATTTGGGAGCACCCCCTCCTACGAGCAGTACTTC.

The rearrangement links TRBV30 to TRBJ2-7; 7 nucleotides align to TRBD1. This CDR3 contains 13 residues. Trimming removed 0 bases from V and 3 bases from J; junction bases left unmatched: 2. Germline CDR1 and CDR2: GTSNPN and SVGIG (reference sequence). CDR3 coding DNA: TGTGCCTGGAGTGTAGGGGGCCTCTACGAGCAGTACTTC. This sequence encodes CAWSVGGLYEQYF. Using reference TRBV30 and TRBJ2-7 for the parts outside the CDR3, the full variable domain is SQTIHQWPATLVQPVGSPLSLECTVEGTSNPNLYWYRQAAGRGLQLLFYSVGIGQISSEVPQNLSASRPQDRQFILSSKKLLLSDSGFYLCAWSVGGLYEQYFGPGTRLTVT.

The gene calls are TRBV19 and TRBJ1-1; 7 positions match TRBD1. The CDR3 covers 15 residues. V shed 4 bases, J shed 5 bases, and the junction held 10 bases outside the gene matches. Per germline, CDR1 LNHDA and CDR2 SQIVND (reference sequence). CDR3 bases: TGTGCCAGTAGTAACGACAGGGAATTTGAGACTGAAGCTTTCTTT. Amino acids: CASSNDREFETEAFF.

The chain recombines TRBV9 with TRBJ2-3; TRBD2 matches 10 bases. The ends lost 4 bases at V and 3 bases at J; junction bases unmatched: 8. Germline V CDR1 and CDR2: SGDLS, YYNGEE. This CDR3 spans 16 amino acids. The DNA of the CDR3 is TGTGCCAGCAGCCTAGTTAGCGGGGGGTTTACAGATACGCAGTATTTT. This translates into CASSLVSGGFTDTQYF.

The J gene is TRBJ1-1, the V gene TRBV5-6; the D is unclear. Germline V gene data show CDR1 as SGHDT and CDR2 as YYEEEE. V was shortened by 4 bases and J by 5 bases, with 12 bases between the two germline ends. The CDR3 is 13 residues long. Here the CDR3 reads CASSAIGPTEAFF. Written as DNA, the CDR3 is TGTGCCAGCAGCGCCATTGGACCTACTGAAGCTTTCTTT.

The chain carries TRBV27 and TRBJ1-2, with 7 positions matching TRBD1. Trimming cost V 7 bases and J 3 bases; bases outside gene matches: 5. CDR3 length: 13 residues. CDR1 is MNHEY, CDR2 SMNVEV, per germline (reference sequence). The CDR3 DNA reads TGTGCCAGCAAAATGACAGGGTACTATGGCTACACCTTC. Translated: CASKMTGYYGYTF.

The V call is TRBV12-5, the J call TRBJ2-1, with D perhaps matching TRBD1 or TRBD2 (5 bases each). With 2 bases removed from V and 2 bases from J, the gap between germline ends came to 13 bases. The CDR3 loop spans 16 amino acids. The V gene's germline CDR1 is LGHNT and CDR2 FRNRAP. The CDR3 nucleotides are TGTGCTAGTGGTTTGCTCTTACGGGACCCCTACAATGAGCAGTTCTTC. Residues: CASGLLLRDPYNEQFF.

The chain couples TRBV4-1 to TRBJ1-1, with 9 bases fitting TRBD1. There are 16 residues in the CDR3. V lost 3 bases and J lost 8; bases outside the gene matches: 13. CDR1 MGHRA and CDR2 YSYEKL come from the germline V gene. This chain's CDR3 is CASSQLSGGQGPEAFF. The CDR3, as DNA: TGCGCCAGCAGCCAGCTTTCGGGGGGACAGGGACCCGAAGCTTTCTTT.

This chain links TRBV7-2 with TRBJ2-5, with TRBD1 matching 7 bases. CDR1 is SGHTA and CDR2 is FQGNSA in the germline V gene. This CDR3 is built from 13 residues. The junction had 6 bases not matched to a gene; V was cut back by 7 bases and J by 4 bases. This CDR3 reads CASNTWTGETQYF. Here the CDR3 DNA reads TGTGCCAGCAACACCTGGACAGGAGAGACCCAGTACTTC.

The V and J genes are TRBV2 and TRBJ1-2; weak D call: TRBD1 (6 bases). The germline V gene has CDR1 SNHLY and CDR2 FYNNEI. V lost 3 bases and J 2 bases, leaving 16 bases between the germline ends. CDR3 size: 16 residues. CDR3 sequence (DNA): TGTGCCAGCAGTGAGAGGCAGGGGCCGATAAACTATGGCTACACCTTC. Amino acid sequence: CASSERQGPINYGYTF.

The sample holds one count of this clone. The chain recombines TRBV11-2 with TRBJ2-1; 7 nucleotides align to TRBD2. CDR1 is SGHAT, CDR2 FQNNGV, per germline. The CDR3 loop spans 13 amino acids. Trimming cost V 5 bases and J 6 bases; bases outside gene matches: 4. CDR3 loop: CASSGVAGNEQFF. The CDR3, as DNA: TGTGCCAGCAGCGGCGTAGCGGGCAATGAGCAGTTCTTC.

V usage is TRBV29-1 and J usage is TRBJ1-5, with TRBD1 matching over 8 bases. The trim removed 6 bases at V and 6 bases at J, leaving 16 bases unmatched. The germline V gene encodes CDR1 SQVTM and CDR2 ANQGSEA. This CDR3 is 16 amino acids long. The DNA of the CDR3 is TGCAGCGTGGTACTTTCCGGGACAGGTTGGGGTCAGCCCCAGCATTTT. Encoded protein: CSVVLSGTGWGQPQHF.

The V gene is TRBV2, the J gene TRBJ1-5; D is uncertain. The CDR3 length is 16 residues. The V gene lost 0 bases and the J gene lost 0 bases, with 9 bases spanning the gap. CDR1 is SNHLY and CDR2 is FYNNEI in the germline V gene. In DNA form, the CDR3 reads TGTGCCAGCAGTGAAGCTGGAGGGTTTAGCAATCAGCCCCAGCATTTT. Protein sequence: CASSEAGGFSNQPQHF. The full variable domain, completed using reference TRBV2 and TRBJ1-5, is EPEVTQTPSHQVTQMGQEVILRCVPISNHLYFYWYRQILGQKVEFLVSFYNNEISEKSEIFDDQFSVERPDGSNFTLKIRSTKLEDSAMYFCASSEAGGFSNQPQHFGDGTRLSIL.

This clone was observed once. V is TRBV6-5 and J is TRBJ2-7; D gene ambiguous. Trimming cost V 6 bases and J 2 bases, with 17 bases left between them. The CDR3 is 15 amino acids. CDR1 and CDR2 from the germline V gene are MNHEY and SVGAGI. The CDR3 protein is CASSVNENYAYEQYF. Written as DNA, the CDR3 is TGTGCCAGCAGCGTAAACGAAAACTATGCCTACGAGCAGTACTTC.

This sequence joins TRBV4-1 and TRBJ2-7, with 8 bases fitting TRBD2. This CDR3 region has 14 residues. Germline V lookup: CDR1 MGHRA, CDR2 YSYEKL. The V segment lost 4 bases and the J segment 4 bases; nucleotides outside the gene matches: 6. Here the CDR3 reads CASSLGGAGYEQYF. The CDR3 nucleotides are TGCGCCAGCAGCCTCGGGGGGGCCGGGTACGAGCAGTACTTC.